This entry lists 2 T cell receptor beta chains sequenced from one sample in a study of blood T cell repertoires in COVID-19. The repertoire was sequenced with immunoSEQ multiplex PCR; TCRdb's copy has only in-frame clones and lacks some. This table holds some 150,000 clones, roughly 88% found once. Sequenced material: PBMCs or T cells enriched from blood (not recorded which). The receptor set was obtained from a young woman with acute COVID-19.

This sequence joins TRBV13 and TRBJ1-1, with D maybe TRBD1 (5 bases). This CDR3 has 15 residues. The V end lost 5 bases, the J end lost 2 bases, and 15 bases lay between the germline ends. CDR1 PRHDT and CDR2 FYEKMQ come from the germline V gene (reference sequence). This chain's CDR3 is CASSAAGTGNTEAFF. The CDR3 DNA follows: TGTGCCAGCAGCGCTGCGGGGACTGGCAACACTGAAGCTTTCTTT. The variable domain in full, with the rest retrieved from reference TRBV13 and TRBJ1-1, is AAGVIQSPRHLIKEKRETATLKCYPIPRHDTVYWYQQGPGQDPQFLISFYEKMQSDKGSIPDRFSAQQFSDYHSELNMSSLELGDSALYFCASSAAGTGNTEAFFGQGTRLTVV.

The rearrangement joins TRBV4-3 to TRBJ1-3, with TRBD1 as a possible D gene (5 bases). From germline, CDR1 is LGHNA and CDR2 YSLEER. Trimming pared 0 bases from V and 0 bases from J, leaving 12 bases between. The CDR3 is 17 residues long. CDR3 DNA sequence: TGCGCCAGCAGCCAAGATTTAGCAGGGAACTCTGGAAACACCATATATTTT. Protein product: CASSQDLAGNSGNTIYF.